This TCR beta chain stems from a study of T-cell reconstitution after alpha-beta-depleted transplantation in children. This clonotype was seen many times. Preparation of the TCRbeta library used unique molecular identifiers. MiXCR was run by TCRdb on the PCR reads, yielding one entry per CDR3 protein. This table holds 480,000 or so distinct CDR3 sequences, over 9.5% found once. V gave up 2 bases and J gave up 6 bases, with 5 bases separating them. The CDR3 runs 11 residues. Germline CDR1 reads SGHTA; CDR2 reads FQGNSA. This specimen consisted of PBMCs, obtained before TCRalphabeta/CD19-depleted stem cell transplant. The gene calls are TRBV7-2 and TRBJ2-7; D gene ambiguous. The TCR comes from a child aged 2-15 years with inherited bone marrow failure, due to receive a stem cell transplant. CDR3 sequence (DNA): TGTGCCAGCAGCTTACAAGGCGAGCAGTACTTC. Translating it yields CASSLQGEQYF.